This T cell receptor (beta chain) was captured by sequencing in a study of blood T cell repertoires in COVID-19. Turning to the study itself: PBMCs, B-cell-depleted T cells, or T cells provided the cDNA or gDNA that made up the material.

Germline V gene data show CDR1 as PRHDT and CDR2 as FYEKMQ (reference sequence). V shed 6 bases and J shed 6 bases, with 21 bases lying between them. The CDR3 is made up of 15 amino acids. Clones were sequenced by immunoSEQ multiplex PCR, and TCRdb holds only the in-frame ones, with some missing. Of 200,000 to 250,000 clones in the sample, around four fifths were seen once. The rearrangement uses TRBV13 and TRBJ2-7, with D possibly being TRBD2 (6 bases). Material: peripheral blood. This sequence originates from a woman aged 70-85 years with active or convalescent COVID-19. The CDR3 spells CASSSFRDLPIEQYF. The CDR3 coding sequence is TGTGCCAGCAGTTCTTTCCGGGACTTACCCATCGAGCAGTACTTC. Full variable domain (remainder filled in from reference TRBV13 and TRBJ2-7): AAGVIQSPRHLIKEKRETATLKCYPIPRHDTVYWYQQGPGQDPQFLISFYEKMQSDKGSIPDRFSAQQFSDYHSELNMSSLELGDSALYFCASSSFRDLPIEQYFGPGTRLTVT.